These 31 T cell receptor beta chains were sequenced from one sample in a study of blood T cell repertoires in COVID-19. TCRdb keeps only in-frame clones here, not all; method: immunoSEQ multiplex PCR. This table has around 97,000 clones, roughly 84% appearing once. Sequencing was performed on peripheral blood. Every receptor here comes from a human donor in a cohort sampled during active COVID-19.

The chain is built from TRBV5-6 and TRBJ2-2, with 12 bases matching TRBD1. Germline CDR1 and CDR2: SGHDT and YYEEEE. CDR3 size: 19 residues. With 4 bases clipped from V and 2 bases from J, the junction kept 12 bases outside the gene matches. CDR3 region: CASSPLRGTGGLNTGELFF. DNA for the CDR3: TGTGCCAGCAGCCCCCTACGCGGGACAGGGGGCCTCAACACCGGGGAGCTGTTTTTT. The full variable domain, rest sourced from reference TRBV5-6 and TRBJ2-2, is DAGVTQSPTHLIKTRGQQVTLRCSPKSGHDTVSWYQQALGQGPQFIFQYYEEEERQRGNFPDRFSGHQFPNYSSELNVNALLLGDSALYLCASSPLRGTGGLNTGELFFGEGSRLTVL.

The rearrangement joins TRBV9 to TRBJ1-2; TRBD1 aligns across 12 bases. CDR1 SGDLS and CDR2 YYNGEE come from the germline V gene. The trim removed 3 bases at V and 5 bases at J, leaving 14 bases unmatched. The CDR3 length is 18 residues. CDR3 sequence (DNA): TGTGCCAGCAGCGCCATCCTGGGACAGGGGGCGCAGGGATATGGCTACACCTTC. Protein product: CASSAILGQGAQGYGYTF.

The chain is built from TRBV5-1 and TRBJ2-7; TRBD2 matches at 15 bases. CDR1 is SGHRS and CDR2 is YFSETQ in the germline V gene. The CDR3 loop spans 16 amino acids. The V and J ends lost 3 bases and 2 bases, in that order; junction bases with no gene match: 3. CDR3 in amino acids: CASSSGLAGGPYEQYF. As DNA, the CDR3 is TGCGCCAGCAGCTCGGGACTAGCGGGAGGACCCTACGAGCAGTACTTC.

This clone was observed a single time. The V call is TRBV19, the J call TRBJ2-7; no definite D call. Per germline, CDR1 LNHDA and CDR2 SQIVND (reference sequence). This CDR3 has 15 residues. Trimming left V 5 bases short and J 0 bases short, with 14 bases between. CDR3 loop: CASSRSIRGSYEQYF. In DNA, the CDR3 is TGTGCCAGTAGTCGGTCCATCCGAGGCTCCTACGAGCAGTACTTC.

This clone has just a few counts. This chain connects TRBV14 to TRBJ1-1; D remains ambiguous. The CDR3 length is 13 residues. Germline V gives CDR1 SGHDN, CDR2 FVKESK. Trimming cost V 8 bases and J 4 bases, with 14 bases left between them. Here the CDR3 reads CASEAFRGTEAFF. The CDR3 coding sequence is TGTGCCAGCGAGGCGTTTAGAGGCACTGAAGCTTTCTTT.

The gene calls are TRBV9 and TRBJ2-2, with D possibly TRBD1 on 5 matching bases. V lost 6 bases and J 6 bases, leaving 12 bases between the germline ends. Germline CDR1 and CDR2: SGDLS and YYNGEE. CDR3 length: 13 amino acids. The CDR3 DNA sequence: TGTGCCAGCACGCAGGGTGAGGCCGGGGAGCTGTTTTTT. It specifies CASTQGEAGELFF.

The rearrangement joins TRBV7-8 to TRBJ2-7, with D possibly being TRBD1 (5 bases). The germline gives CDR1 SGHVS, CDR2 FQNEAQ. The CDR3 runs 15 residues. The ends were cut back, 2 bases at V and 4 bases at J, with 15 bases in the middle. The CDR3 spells CASSLTQGPIYEQYF. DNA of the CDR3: TGTGCCAGCAGCTTAACGCAGGGCCCAATATACGAGCAGTACTTC.

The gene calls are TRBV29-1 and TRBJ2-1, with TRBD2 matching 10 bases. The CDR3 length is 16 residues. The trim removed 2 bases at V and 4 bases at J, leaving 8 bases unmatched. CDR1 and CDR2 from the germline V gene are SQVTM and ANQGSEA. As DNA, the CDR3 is TGCAGCGTTGAACCCCAGGGTAGCGGGAGGTACAATGAGCAGTTCTTC. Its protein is CSVEPQGSGRYNEQFF.

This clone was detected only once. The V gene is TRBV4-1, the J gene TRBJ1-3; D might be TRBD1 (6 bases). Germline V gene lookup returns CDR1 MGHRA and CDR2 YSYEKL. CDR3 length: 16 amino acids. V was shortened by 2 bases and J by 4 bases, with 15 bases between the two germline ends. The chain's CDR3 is CASSQIGGGHGNTIYF. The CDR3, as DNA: TGCGCCAGCAGCCAAATCGGGGGGGGGCACGGAAACACCATATATTTT.

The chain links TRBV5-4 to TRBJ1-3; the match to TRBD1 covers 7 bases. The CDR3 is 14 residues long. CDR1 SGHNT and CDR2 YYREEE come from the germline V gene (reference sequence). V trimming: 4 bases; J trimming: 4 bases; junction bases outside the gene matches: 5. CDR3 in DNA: TGTGCCAGCAGCCCCCAGGACAGGGGAAACACCATATATTTT. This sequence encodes CASSPQDRGNTIYF.

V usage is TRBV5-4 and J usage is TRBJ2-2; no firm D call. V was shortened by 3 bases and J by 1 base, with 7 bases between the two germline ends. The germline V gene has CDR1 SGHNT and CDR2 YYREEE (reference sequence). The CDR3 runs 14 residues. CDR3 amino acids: CASSSFGNTGELFF. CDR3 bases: TGTGCCAGCAGCTCGTTCGGGAACACCGGGGAGCTGTTTTTT.

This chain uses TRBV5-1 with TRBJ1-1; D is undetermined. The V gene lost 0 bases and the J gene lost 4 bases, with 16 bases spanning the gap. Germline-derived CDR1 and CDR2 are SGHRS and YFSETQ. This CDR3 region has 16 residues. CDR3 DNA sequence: TGCGCCAGCAGCTTGGGGAGGGCCGGGATTCGCACTGAAGCTTTCTTT. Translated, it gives CASSLGRAGIRTEAFF.

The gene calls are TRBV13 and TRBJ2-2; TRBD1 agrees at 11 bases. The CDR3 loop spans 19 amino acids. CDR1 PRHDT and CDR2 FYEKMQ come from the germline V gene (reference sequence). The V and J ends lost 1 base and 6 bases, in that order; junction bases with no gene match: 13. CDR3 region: CASSLEGTGGDLLAGELFF. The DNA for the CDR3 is TGTGCCAGCAGCTTAGAAGGGACAGGGGGGGACCTTCTCGCCGGGGAGCTGTTTTTT.

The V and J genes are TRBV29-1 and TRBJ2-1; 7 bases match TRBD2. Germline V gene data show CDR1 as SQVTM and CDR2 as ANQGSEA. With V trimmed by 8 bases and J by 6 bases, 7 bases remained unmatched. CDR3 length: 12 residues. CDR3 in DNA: TGCAGCAACGCGGGAGCGGGCAATGAGCAGTTCTTC. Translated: CSNAGAGNEQFF.

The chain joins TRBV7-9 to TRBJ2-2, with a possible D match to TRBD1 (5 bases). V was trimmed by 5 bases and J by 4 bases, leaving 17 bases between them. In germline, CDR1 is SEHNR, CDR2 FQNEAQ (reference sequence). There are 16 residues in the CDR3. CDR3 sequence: CASSLPTEMSTGELFF. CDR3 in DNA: TGTGCCAGCAGCCTACCGACAGAGATGAGCACCGGGGAGCTGTTTTTT.

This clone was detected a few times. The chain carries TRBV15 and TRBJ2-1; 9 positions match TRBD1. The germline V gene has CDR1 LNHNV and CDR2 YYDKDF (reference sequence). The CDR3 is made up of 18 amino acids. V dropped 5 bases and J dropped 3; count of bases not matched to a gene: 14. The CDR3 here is CATSGYSQQGAVYNEQFF. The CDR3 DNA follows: TGTGCCACCAGCGGGTATTCTCAACAGGGGGCGGTCTACAATGAGCAGTTCTTC.

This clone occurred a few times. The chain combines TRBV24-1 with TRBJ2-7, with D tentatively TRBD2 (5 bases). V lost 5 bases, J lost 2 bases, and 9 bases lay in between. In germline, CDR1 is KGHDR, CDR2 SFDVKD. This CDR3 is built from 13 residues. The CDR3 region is CATSAGSPYEQYF. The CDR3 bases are TGTGCCACCAGTGCGGGGTCCCCCTACGAGCAGTACTTC.

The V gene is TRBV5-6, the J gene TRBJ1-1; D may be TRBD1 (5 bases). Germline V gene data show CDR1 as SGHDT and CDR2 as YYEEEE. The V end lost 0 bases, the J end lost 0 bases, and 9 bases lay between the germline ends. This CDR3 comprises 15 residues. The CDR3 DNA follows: TGTGCCAGCAGCTTGGGTACAGGAATGAACACTGAAGCTTTCTTT. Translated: CASSLGTGMNTEAFF.

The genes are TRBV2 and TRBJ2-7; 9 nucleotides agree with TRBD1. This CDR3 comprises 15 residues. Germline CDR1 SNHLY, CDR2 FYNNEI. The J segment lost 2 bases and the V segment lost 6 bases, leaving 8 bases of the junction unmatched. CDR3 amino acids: CASSGQGQGPYEQYF. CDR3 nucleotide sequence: TGTGCCAGCAGCGGACAGGGACAGGGCCCCTACGAGCAGTACTTC.

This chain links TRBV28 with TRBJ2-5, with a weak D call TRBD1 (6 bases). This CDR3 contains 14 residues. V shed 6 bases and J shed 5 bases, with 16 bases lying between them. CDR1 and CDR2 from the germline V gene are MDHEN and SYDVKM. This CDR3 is CASSLGGSSETQYF. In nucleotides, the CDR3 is TGTGCCAGCAGCCTTGGGGGCAGTTCGGAGACCCAGTACTTC.

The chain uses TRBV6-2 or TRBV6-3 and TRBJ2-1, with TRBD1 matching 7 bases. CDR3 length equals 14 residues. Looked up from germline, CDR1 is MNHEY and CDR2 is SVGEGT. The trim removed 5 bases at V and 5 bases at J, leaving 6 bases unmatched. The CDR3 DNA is TGTGCCAGCAGTGCCGGGACAGCTAACAATGAGCAGTTCTTC. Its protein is CASSAGTANNEQFF.

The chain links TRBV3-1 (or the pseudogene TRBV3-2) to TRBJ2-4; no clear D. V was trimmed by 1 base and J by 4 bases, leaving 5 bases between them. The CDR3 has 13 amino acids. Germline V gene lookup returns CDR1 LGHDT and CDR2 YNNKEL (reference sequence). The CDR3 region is CASSQGQKNIQYF. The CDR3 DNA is TGTGCCAGCAGCCAAGGTCAGAAAAACATTCAGTACTTC.

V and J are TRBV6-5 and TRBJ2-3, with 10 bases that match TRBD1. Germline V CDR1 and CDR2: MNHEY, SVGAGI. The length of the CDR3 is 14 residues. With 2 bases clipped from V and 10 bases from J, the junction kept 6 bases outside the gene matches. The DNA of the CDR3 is TGTGCCAGCAGTTACCGACAGGGGGCGAGTGCGCAGTATTTT. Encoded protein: CASSYRQGASAQYF.

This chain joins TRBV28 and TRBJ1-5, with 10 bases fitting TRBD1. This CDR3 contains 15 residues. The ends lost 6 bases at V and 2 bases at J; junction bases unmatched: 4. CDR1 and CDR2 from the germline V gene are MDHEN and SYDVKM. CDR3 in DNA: TGTGCCAGCAGGGGGGACAGGGGAGGCAATCAGCCCCAGCATTTT. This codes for CASRGDRGGNQPQHF.

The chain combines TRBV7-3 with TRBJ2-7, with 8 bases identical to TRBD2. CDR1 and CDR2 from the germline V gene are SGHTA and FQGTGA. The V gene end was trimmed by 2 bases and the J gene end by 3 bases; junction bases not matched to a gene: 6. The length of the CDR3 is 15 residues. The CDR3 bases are TGTGCCAGCAGCTTAGGGAGCGGGGGTTACTACGAGCAGTACTTC. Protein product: CASSLGSGGYYEQYF.

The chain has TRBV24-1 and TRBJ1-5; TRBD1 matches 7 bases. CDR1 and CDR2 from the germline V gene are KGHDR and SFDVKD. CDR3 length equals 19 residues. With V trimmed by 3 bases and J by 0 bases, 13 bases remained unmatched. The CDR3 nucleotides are TGTGCCACCAGTGATGCCAAAACCGGACAGGCCTATAGCAATCAGCCCCAGCATTTT. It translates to CATSDAKTGQAYSNQPQHF.

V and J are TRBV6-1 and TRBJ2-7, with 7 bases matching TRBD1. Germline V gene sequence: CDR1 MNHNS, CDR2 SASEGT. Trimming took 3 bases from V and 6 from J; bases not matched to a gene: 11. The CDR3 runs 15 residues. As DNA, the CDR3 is TGTGCCAGCAGTGATGTGGCAGGGGGAGTAGCCGAGCAGTACTTC. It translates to CASSDVAGGVAEQYF.

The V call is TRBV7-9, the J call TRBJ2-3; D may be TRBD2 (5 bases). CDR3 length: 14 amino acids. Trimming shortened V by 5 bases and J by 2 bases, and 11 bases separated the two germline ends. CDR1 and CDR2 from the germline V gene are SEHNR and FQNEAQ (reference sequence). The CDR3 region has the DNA TGTGCCAGCAGCCCCCAGGAGGCCACAGATACGCAGTATTTT. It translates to CASSPQEATDTQYF.

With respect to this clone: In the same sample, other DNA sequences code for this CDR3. The DNA for the CDR3 is TGTGCCAGCAGCGCCCGGGTAGGAGTTATGGGAAAACTGTTTTTT. Protein: CASSARVGVMGKLFF. This chain joins TRBV6-5 and TRBJ1-4; D is undetermined. V was trimmed by 6 bases and J by 10 bases, leaving 21 bases between them. This CDR3 has 15 amino acids. Germline V gene data show CDR1 as MNHEY and CDR2 as SVGAGI.

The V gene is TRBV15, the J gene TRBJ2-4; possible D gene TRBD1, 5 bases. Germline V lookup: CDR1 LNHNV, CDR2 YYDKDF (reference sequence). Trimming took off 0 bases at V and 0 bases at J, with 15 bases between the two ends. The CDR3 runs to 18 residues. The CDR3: CATSRDELGPLAKNIQYF. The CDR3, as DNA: TGTGCCACCAGCAGAGATGAATTGGGGCCACTAGCCAAAAACATTCAGTACTTC.

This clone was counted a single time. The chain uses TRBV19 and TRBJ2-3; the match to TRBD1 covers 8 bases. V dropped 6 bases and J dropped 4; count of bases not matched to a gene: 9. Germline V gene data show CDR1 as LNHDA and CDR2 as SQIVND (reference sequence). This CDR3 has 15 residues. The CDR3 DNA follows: TGTGCCAGTAGACCGACAGGGGAGAGGGCAGATACGCAGTATTTT. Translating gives CASRPTGERADTQYF.